This T cell receptor beta chain was recorded in a study of cytomegalovirus exposure and HLA in healthy donors. The germline V gene has CDR1 SGHVS and CDR2 FQNEAQ. Trimming left V 4 bases short and J 0 bases short, with 14 bases between. This CDR3 is built from 16 residues. The PCR ran on 60 Vbeta and 13 Jbeta primers. Sequencing was performed with immunoSEQ multiplex PCR; in TCRdb, only in-frame clones are kept and a portion is missing. The table includes about 160,000 clones, 80% to 85% detected once. As regards this clone: Its antigen is not known.

Study observations and caveats: Across all donors, roughly uniform sequencing depth was an assumption of the presence/absence analyses.

The receptor's source is a man younger than 35 in good health and CMV-seronegative. The J gene is TRBJ2-3, the V gene TRBV7-8, with a tentative D call TRBD2 (5 bases). Sequencing was performed on PBMCs. The CDR3 sequence is CASSWRRRTSTDTQYF. CDR3 DNA: TGTGCCAGCAGCTGGCGACGCAGGACTAGCACAGATACGCAGTATTTT.